This TCR beta chain was observed in a study of cytomegalovirus exposure and HLA in healthy donors (dated by TCRdb to the late 2010s). For context, the study as a whole: An earlier analysis of roughly 610 of the donors reported approximately 300 Gb of sequence data and 117 million unique TCR beta sequences obtained from about 179 million T cells. Besides the first cohort of roughly 700 subjects, a separate validation cohort made up of about 120 different subjects was used. Rather than drawing on any new phenotypic data, the later analysis identified candidate immune exposures from TCR beta sequences and the way those sequences occurred across donors. The study aimed to test whether signatures of past pathogen exposure could be identified by cataloging public T cell receptors. To predict cytomegalovirus infection status, the study brought together high-throughput TCR immunosequencing, statistical association of individual TCRs with disease status, and machine learning. An earlier analysis of approximately 630 of the donors applied high-throughput TCR beta sequencing to assess whether each TCR beta V gene segment acted as functional or pseudogenic. The number of typed donors differed by locus: roughly 629-630 for A, B, C, DRB1 and DQB1; some 500 for DQA1; 606 for DPA1; and 400 to 480 for DPB1. Four or five DR-DQ haplotypes were handled as single units for association and clustering, since linkage in the cohort was strong. Donor age, sex, ethnicity and CMV serostatus were compiled together with the repertoire data. The T cell repertoires of under 700 subjects were profiled by immunosequencing and related to cytomegalovirus serostatus. Both class I and class II loci were covered by HLA typing, at four-digit resolution. Of the roughly 400 genotyped donors, 75% to 85% were placed in the genetic ancestry cluster associated with self-reported Caucasian donors. Among some 410 genotyped donors of the cohort, an average of approximately 240,000 unique TCR beta nucleotide sequences were sequenced per donor, roughly a sixth of them non-productive. In a later genetic analysis, genome-wide SNP genotypes for 398 of the 666 donors were used, and that subset was treated as a discovery cohort. A later analysis re-examined previously published TCR beta repertoires from just over 650 donors and added high-resolution HLA genotyping to investigate patterns of TCR occurrence. An early release that covered roughly 600 HLA-typed donors contained approximately 320 gigabases of sequencing data and around 85 million unique TCR sequences. Every discovery cohort repertoire had been produced on one sequencing platform. What the study reported, not specific to this receptor: A few of the identified cytomegalovirus-associated TCR beta chains were confirmed in vitro to be specific for cytomegalovirus antigens. A cluster of highly shared sequence variants was judged likely to represent a technical artifact of the sequencing pipeline. In both the original and validation cohorts, the classifier was reported to diagnose cytomegalovirus status with high specificity and sensitivity. Most TCR sequences were seen in very few donors, while some public TCRs were found in many individuals. The presence/absence analyses assumed that sequencing depth was roughly uniform across donors, and that assumption may not be true. Only TCR beta chains were sequenced in this cohort, and the absence of alpha or paired-chain data limited detectable features. A later analysis found that most CMV-associated TCR beta chains appeared HLA-restricted, with HLA associations seemingly driven largely by CMV exposure. Broadly in line with IMGT annotations, most TCR beta V segments showed up in productive rearrangements about 87% or about 30% of the time in an earlier analysis of 587 of the donors. At a false discovery rate of 0.05, a later analysis linked about 17,000 TCR beta sequences to specific HLA alleles. Because the 87-base-pair reads could not distinguish some IMGT-functional V segments, including TRBV6-2 and TRBV6-3, those segments were excluded. In the study, some 160 TCR beta chains were listed as associated with cytomegalovirus. Correlated functional status among segregating V segments might be attributable to linkage disequilibrium, but an unknown experimental factor could not be ruled out. The only immune exposure information available for the cohort was CMV serostatus. It was suggested by the authors that the approach could potentially be generalized to other disease states and immunological phenotypes. A further reported finding was that TCR beta sequences accurately predicted the HLA-A and HLA-B alleles for most subjects in the first cohort. In a later genetic analysis, fewer N-insertions in productive TCRs were reported among donors in an Asian-associated ancestry cluster than the approximately 670-donor mean. Around 16 rarely observed V segments, including chromosome 9 orphons, were excluded from the earlier analysis of 550 to 700 of the donors because counts were too low. When HLA alleles, especially DR and DQ, strongly co-occurred, attributing TCR associations to individual alleles was difficult. In a later analysis, HLA-associated TCR beta chains showed more clonal expansion and lower generation probabilities than non-associated chains that were equally common. V-gene and J-gene trimming of TCR beta chains was associated with a missense DCLRE1C variant in a later genetic analysis, and the association was replicated in an independent cohort. According to a later analysis, TCR association rates differed among HLA loci, with DRB1 alleles showing the most associated TCRs and HLA-C alleles showing the fewest. Because HLA typing was missing for some donors at each locus, association tests included only the typed subset. Several of the top co-occurrence clusters appeared to be linked to parvovirus B19, influenza, CMV and Epstein-Barr virus, according to a later analysis.

The cohort consisted of some 670 healthy bone marrow donors. All cohort members were sampled while nominally healthy, although unrecorded immune exposures were likely present. The donor was CMV seronegative and was included in the group of hundreds of seronegative cohort members. Each donor provided a peripheral blood sample, and peripheral blood mononuclear cells were used for TCR beta sequencing. The Qiagen DNeasy Blood Extraction Kit was used to extract genomic DNA from the blood cell samples. The library was made by the immunoSEQ multiplex PCR assay. A mixture of 60 forward primers for TCR Vbeta segments and 13 reverse primers for TCR Jbeta segments was used in the multiplex PCR. The CDR3 region of rearranged TCR beta genes was amplified from genomic DNA with a multiplex PCR assay. The Illumina HiSeq System was used to sequence the amplified TCR beta libraries as 87-base-pair reads. In the paper's pipeline: Across the roughly 670 repertoires, a later analysis counted approximately 83 million unique TCR beta chains, 8.5 million to 12 million of which were shared by at least two donors. A nearest-neighbor algorithm error-corrected the raw reads and collapsed the reads into unique sequences, merging closely related sequences to remove PCR and sequencing errors. V, D and J gene segments were assigned by aligning CDR3 sequences to IMGT reference sequences. For a sequence to be retained, at least a six-nucleotide match to both a V gene segment and a J gene segment was required. Rearrangements were called productive when the CDR3 lacked stop codons and stayed in frame with V and J; all others were non-productive. Following IMGT convention, CDR3 was defined as the stretch from the second conserved V-encoded cysteine to the conserved J-encoded phenylalanine. The earlier analysis of 500 to 600 of the donors excluded sequences that lacked an unambiguous match to a single V gene segment. In an earlier analysis of about 590 of the donors, a V segment was called functional when productive rearrangements were above 56.7%, and segregating when the standard deviation between donors exceeded 5%. A statistical classification framework was developed to diagnose cytomegalovirus status using the catalog of TCR beta chain sequences. In a later analysis, TCR nucleotide sequences were compared against IMGT/GENE-DB human TR gene sequences so that V and J genes could be assigned. Using the TCRdist pipeline, a later analysis assigned CDR3 sequences along with most-parsimonious VDJ recombination scenarios. A later analysis defined each TCR beta chain by its CDR3 amino acid sequence plus V-gene family, and excluded reads lacking a unique V-gene family. A later analysis removed 592 highly shared, low-generation-probability nucleotide sequences to deal with suspected cross-contamination and a sequencing artifact. For each public chain, a later analysis derived a clonal expansion index from normalized ranks of inferred template counts within each repertoire. In a later analysis, generation probabilities were computed with a VDJ recombination model fitted to out-of-frame rearrangements, and the resulting probabilities were checked against IGoR. In a later analysis, TCR-TCR, TCR-HLA and TCR-CMV co-occurrence was scored with hypergeometric tests, and a repertoire-size bias correction was applied to TCR pairs. A later analysis estimated false discovery rates by permuting HLA or CMV assignments 20 times. A later analysis grouped co-occurring TCRs with DBSCAN, adding TCRdist sequence similarity when clustering within HLA-allele-positive subsets. Repertoires with fewer than 30,000 or more than 120,000 public chains were left out of co-occurrence clustering, as were about 5 repertoires with anomalous nucleotide sharing. TCRdb mirrors the immuneACCESS table, restricted to in-frame sequences. Some clones are absent from its copies; in checked studies, under half trace to an unresolved V gene, and the reason for the others is unknown. D and trimming were read from the DNA, whereas the V and J calls and clone size are those reported in that table. Across this sample there are around 210,000 clones, with around 83% seen only once. The ten largest account for less than 3.5% of the sample.

Trimming takes 3 bases from V and 2 bases from J, and the germline ends sit 14 bases apart. The CDR3 numbers 16 residues from cysteine through phenylalanine. Just CDR3 DNA is preserved here, 48 bases in frame from base 1. CDR1 and CDR2, per the germline V gene, are MGHRA and YSYEKL. Turning to this clone: What antigen it recognizes has not been identified. Base qualities are not provided; no much larger clone lies one nucleotide away.

The receptor's source is a woman between 35 and 50 years old in good health and CMV-seronegative. The sequence is built from TRBV4-1 and TRBJ1-3, with the D gene call left open. Sequencing was carried out using PBMCs. The DNA sequence is given as TGCGCCAGCAGCCAGCCCCGGTTAATTACTGGAAACACCATATATTTT. This encodes CASSQPRLITGNTIYF.